The next 8 T cell receptor beta chains were all read from a single sample in a study of shared clonotypes between healthy human individuals. Only in-frame clones appear in the TCRdb table, and some are missing; sequencing was by immunoSEQ multiplex PCR. The table lists 2,500,000 or so clones, over 85% of them singletons, with under 0.15% in the top ten. Sequencing was done on a sample of naive CD4+ T cells sorted from blood. Subset indicated: CD45RA+ positively selected. The receptor source for this set is a man aged 18 to 29 in good health.

The V call is TRBV21-1, the J call TRBJ1-3. TRBV21-1 is recorded as a pseudogene. The CDR3 totals 18 residues. The CDR3 protein is CASSNSPGRDPGGNTIYF. The CDR3 bases are TGTGCCAGCAGCAACTCCCCGGGGAGGGATCCGGGGGGAAACACCATATATTTT.

This clone is a singleton in its sample. The chain combines TRBV28 with TRBJ1-2, with D perhaps matching TRBD1 (5 bases). The CDR3 spans 13 residues. Germline V CDR1 and CDR2: MDHEN, SYDVKM. With 2 bases removed from V and 7 bases from J, the gap between germline ends came to 11 bases. Written as DNA, the CDR3 is TGTGCCAGCAGTTTAGGGGGTAGCCGTGGCTACACCTTC. This encodes CASSLGGSRGYTF.

This chain uses TRBV30 with TRBJ1-6; possible D gene TRBD1, 5 bases. The CDR3 totals 13 residues. V gave up 2 bases and J gave up 9 bases, with 11 bases separating them. Germline V gene data show CDR1 as GTSNPN and CDR2 as SVGIG (reference sequence). The chain's CDR3 is CAWSTGAGSPLHF. CDR3 nucleotides: TGTGCCTGGAGTACAGGTGCGGGTTCACCCCTCCACTTT.

The rearrangement links TRBV19 to TRBJ2-7, with 9 nucleotides matching TRBD1. The germline CDR1 and CDR2 sequences are LNHDA and SQIVND (reference sequence). CDR3 length equals 15 residues. V dropped 1 base and J dropped 5; count of bases not matched to a gene: 6. Here the CDR3 reads CASSIVGTGLHEQYF. The CDR3 DNA follows: TGTGCCAGTAGTATAGTCGGGACAGGGTTGCACGAGCAGTACTTC.

V and J are TRBV7-9 and TRBJ1-3; D is ambiguous. V gave up 2 bases and J gave up 2 bases, with 10 bases separating them. Germline CDR1 is SEHNR and CDR2 is FQNEAQ (reference sequence). This CDR3 comprises 15 residues. The CDR3 bases are TGTGCCAGCAGCTTATTAGATACTCCTGGAAACACCATATATTTT. Encoded protein: CASSLLDTPGNTIYF.

This chain joins TRBV6-5 and TRBJ2-7; 8 nucleotides line up with TRBD1. V trimming: 5 bases; J trimming: 12 bases; junction bases outside the gene matches: 6. The germline V gene has CDR1 MNHEY and CDR2 SVGAGI. The CDR3 is made up of 11 amino acids. The CDR3 protein is CASSDGQGRYF. The CDR3 DNA sequence: TGTGCCAGCAGTGACGGACAGGGCCGGTACTTC.

The V call is TRBV5-6, the J call TRBJ1-3, with D perhaps matching TRBD1 (6 bases). CDR3 length: 15 amino acids. CDR1 and CDR2 from the germline V gene are SGHDT and YYEEEE. The V end was cut by 4 bases, the J end by 0 bases, with 11 bases between. DNA of the CDR3: TGTGCCAGCAGCGCCGGACAGAACTCTGGAAACACCATATATTTT. Its translation: CASSAGQNSGNTIYF.

This chain joins TRBV11-2 and TRBJ2-6; tentative D call: TRBD1 (6 bases). The CDR3 contains 17 residues. The germline gives CDR1 SGHAT, CDR2 FQNNGV. Trimming shortened V by 6 bases and J by 10 bases, and 25 bases separated the two germline ends. The CDR3 DNA reads as TGTGCCAGCAGTTCCTACGACAGGACGCAAGGGGGTAACGTCCTGACTTTC. Translation: CASSSYDRTQGGNVLTF.